Sequencing of this T cell receptor (beta chain) was carried out in a study of cytomegalovirus exposure and HLA in healthy donors. Study-wide results and caveats: Presence/absence analyses assumed roughly uniform sequencing depth across donors. Researchers reported in a later analysis that a missense DCLRE1C variant was tied to TCR beta V- and J-gene trimming. In an earlier analysis, in some 500 donors, most V segments appeared productive either ~90% or ~30% of the time. What TCR beta sequences reportedly achieved was accurate prediction of HLA-A and HLA-B alleles in most subjects.

The PCR employed 60 Vbeta primers together with 13 Jbeta primers. Here immunoSEQ multiplex PCR was the method, and the copy in TCRdb shows in-frame clones only, minus some. The table includes 100,000 to 150,000 clones, 6.5% to 9.5% detected once. Concerning this clone: The target antigen is unknown.

The CDR3 totals 14 residues. V dropped 3 bases and J dropped 5; count of bases not matched to a gene: 7. CDR1 and CDR2 from the germline V gene are SGHRS and YFSETQ. The sequenced material came from PBMCs. The genes are TRBV5-1 and TRBJ2-5; 7 bases line up with TRBD2. This sequence originates from a man aged 40-49 years in good health and CMV-seronegative. The CDR3 region has the DNA TGCGCCAGCAGCTCGTGGGGGGGTTTGGAGACCCAGTACTTC. Translating it yields CASSSWGGLETQYF.